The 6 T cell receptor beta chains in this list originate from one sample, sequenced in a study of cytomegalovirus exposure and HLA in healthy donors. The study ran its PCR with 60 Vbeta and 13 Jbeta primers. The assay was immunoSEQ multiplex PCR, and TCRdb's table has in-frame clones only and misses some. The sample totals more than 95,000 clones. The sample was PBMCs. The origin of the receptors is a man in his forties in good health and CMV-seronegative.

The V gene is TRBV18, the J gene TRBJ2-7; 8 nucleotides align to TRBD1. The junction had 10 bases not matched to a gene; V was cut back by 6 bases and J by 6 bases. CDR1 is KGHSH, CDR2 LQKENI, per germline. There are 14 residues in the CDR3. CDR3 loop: CASSFGQGQGEQYF. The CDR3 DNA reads TGTGCCAGCTCCTTCGGACAGGGTCAAGGCGAGCAGTACTTC. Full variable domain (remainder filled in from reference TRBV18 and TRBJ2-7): NAGVMQNPRHLVRRRGQEARLRCSPMKGHSHVYWYRQLPEEGLKFMVYLQKENIIDESGMPKERFSAEFPKEGPSILRIQQVVRGDSAAYFCASSFGQGQGEQYFGPGTRLTVT.

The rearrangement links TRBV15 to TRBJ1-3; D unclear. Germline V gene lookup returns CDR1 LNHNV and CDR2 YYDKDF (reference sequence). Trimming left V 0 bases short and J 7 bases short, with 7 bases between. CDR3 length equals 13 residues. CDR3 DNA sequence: TGTGCCACCAGCAGAGATTACAAGAACACCATATATTTT. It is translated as CATSRDYKNTIYF.

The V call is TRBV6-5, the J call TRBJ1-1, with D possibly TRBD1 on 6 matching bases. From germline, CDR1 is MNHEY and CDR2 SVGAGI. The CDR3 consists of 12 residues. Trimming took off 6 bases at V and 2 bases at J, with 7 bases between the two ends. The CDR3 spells CASRQGNTEAFF. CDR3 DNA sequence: TGTGCCAGCAGACAGGGAAACACTGAAGCTTTCTTT.

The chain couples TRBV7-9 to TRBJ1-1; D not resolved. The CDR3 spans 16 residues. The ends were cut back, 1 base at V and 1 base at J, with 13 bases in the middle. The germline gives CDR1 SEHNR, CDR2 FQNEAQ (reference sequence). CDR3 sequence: CASSLGAGLSNTEAFF. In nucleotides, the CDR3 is TGTGCCAGCAGCTTAGGGGCCGGATTATCGAACACTGAAGCTTTCTTT.

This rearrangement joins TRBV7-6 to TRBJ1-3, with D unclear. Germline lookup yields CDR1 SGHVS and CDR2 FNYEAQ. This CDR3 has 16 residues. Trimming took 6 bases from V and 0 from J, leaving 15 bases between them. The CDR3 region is CASSLSRQASGNTIYF. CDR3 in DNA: TGTGCCAGCAGTTTGAGCCGCCAGGCCTCTGGAAACACCATATATTTT.

CDR3 protein: CASSQAGLANYGYTF. CDR3 in DNA: TGCGCCAGCAGCCAAGCGGGTCTAGCTAACTATGGCTACACCTTC. V usage is TRBV4-3 and J usage is TRBJ1-2; D is uncertain. The V gene's germline CDR1 is LGHNA and CDR2 YSLEER. The CDR3 spans 15 residues. V shed 1 base and J shed 0 bases, with 9 bases lying between them.